The 19 T cell receptor beta chains in this list originate from one sample, sequenced in a study of T cell responses to AZD1222 COVID-19 vaccine. Repertoires were generated with immunoSEQ multiplex PCR, while TCRdb's copy carries only in-frame clones and drops some. This sample has roughly 100,000 clones; 75% to 90% occur once, and the top ten carry roughly 24%. The sample in question was peripheral blood, obtained on day 0 of AZD1222 vaccination. Every receptor here comes from an adult in good health.

The chain joins TRBV28 to TRBJ2-7; 16 bases match TRBD2. This CDR3 has 17 amino acids. Trimming cost V 8 bases and J 5 bases; bases outside gene matches: 12. Germline CDR1 reads MDHEN; CDR2 reads SYDVKM. This chain's CDR3 is CASLVSGLAGGPDEQYF. The CDR3, as DNA: TGTGCCAGCCTGGTTTCGGGACTAGCGGGAGGGCCGGACGAGCAGTACTTC. Full variable domain (rest looked up from reference TRBV28 and TRBJ2-7): DVKVTQSSRYLVKRTGEKVFLECVQDMDHENMFWYRQDPGLGLRLIYFSYDVKMKEKGDIPEGYSVSREKKERFSLILESASTNQTSMYLCASLVSGLAGGPDEQYFGPGTRLTVT.

The chain joins TRBV19 to TRBJ2-3; the match to TRBD1 covers 7 bases. The CDR3 loop spans 17 amino acids. From germline, CDR1 is LNHDA and CDR2 SQIVND (reference sequence). After removal of 6 bases from V and 0 bases from J, the junction contained 12 bases not matched to a gene. Here the CDR3 DNA reads TGTGCCAGTAGCGTACCGACAAGGGGGCCTAGCACAGATACGCAGTATTTT. Encoded protein: CASSVPTRGPSTDTQYF.

This clone was detected once. The chain combines TRBV4-3 with TRBJ1-2, with D possibly TRBD1 on 5 matching bases. The CDR3 runs to 15 residues. Germline lookup yields CDR1 LGHNA and CDR2 YSLEER. The V and J ends lost 0 bases and 3 bases respectively, with 11 bases between them. The CDR3 region has the DNA TGCGCCAGCAGCCAAGAGGGGCGGGGAGACTATGGCTACACCTTC. Amino acid sequence: CASSQEGRGDYGYTF.

V is TRBV10-3 and J is TRBJ1-6; unclear D gene. There are 16 residues in the CDR3. V was pared by 6 bases and J by 0 bases, with 12 bases between. In germline, CDR1 is ENHRY, CDR2 SYGVKD. The chain's CDR3 is CAISLAPSSYNSPLHF. CDR3 DNA: TGTGCCATCAGCCTGGCCCCGAGCTCCTATAATTCACCCCTCCACTTT.

A single count supports this clone. The rearrangement links TRBV9 to TRBJ1-6; the D gene is possibly TRBD1 (6 bases). In germline, CDR1 is SGDLS, CDR2 YYNGEE. This CDR3 is built from 16 residues. With 6 bases removed from V and 3 bases from J, the gap between germline ends came to 16 bases. The CDR3 is CASNPRDTDYNSPLHF. The CDR3 DNA follows: TGTGCCAGCAACCCGCGGGACACGGACTATAATTCACCCCTCCACTTT.

The chain joins TRBV19 to TRBJ1-1; TRBD1 matches at 9 bases. CDR1 is LNHDA and CDR2 is SQIVND in the germline V gene (reference sequence). Trimming cost V 3 bases and J 0 bases; bases outside gene matches: 8. The CDR3 has 17 residues. CDR3: CASSIAGTGPMNTEAFF. CDR3 DNA: TGTGCCAGTAGTATTGCCGGGACAGGGCCCATGAACACTGAAGCTTTCTTT.

The rearrangement joins TRBV10-2 to TRBJ1-5; 7 bases align to TRBD1. The germline V gene encodes CDR1 WSHSY and CDR2 SAAADI. The ends lost 10 bases at V and 3 bases at J; junction bases unmatched: 12. This CDR3 is 15 amino acids long. The CDR3 here is CANSGQNTNNQPQHF. DNA of the CDR3: TGCGCCAACTCGGGACAGAATACTAACAATCAGCCCCAGCATTTT.

The V call is TRBV7-9, the J call TRBJ2-2; TRBD2 matches at 11 bases. Germline V CDR1 and CDR2: SEHNR, FQNEAQ (reference sequence). There are 19 residues in the CDR3. J gave up 3 bases and V 2 bases, and 11 bases lay outside the gene matches. The CDR3 DNA reads TGTGCCAGCAGCTTAACGTTTGGGCTAGCGGGAGGTGACACCGGGGAGCTGTTTTTT. Translation: CASSLTFGLAGGDTGELFF.

This clone was detected once. The chain links TRBV6-1 to TRBJ1-4; no firm D call. Trimming cost V 1 base and J 4 bases, with 7 bases left between them. Germline CDR1 is MNHNS and CDR2 is SASEGT. The CDR3 extends over 14 amino acids. The CDR3 DNA reads as TGTGCCAGCAGTGAAGACAGACTTAATGAAAAACTGTTTTTT. Its translation: CASSEDRLNEKLFF.

This clone has only one observation. The chain couples TRBV24-1 to TRBJ1-5, with a weak D call TRBD1 (6 bases). Trimming removed 3 bases at V and 1 base at J, with 9 bases between. The CDR3 contains 15 residues. The V gene's germline CDR1 is KGHDR and CDR2 SFDVKD. The CDR3 here is CATSDIDRSNQPQHF. CDR3 in DNA: TGTGCCACCAGTGATATCGACAGGAGCAATCAGCCCCAGCATTTT.

This clone was picked up a small number of times. CDR3 loop: CASSLAWEGSYNEQFF. In DNA form, the CDR3 reads TGTGCCAGCAGCCTAGCCTGGGAAGGCTCCTACAATGAGCAGTTCTTC. This sequence joins TRBV6-6 and TRBJ2-1; tentatively, D is TRBD2 (5 bases). The CDR3 is 16 residues long. Germline CDR1 MNHNY, CDR2 SVGAGI (reference sequence). Trimming removed 6 bases from V and 0 bases from J, with 15 bases in between.

The J gene is TRBJ2-3, the V gene TRBV24-1; possible D gene TRBD2, 7 bases. There are 13 residues in the CDR3. V lost 8 bases to trimming and J lost 3 bases, with 11 bases between them. Germline assignment: CDR1 KGHDR and CDR2 SFDVKD. CDR3 sequence (DNA): TGTGCCACCATGGGGGGGCTGACAGATACGCAGTATTTT. Its translation is CATMGGLTDTQYF.

V is TRBV5-1 and J is TRBJ2-7; 9 positions match TRBD1. The germline V gene encodes CDR1 SGHRS and CDR2 YFSETQ. The CDR3 length is 14 residues. The V gene end was trimmed by 5 bases and the J gene end by 6 bases; junction bases not matched to a gene: 9. The CDR3 spells CASSREQGAPEQYF. DNA for the CDR3: TGCGCCAGCAGTAGGGAACAGGGGGCGCCCGAGCAGTACTTC.

This chain links TRBV6-2 or TRBV6-3 with TRBJ2-7; 7 bases map to TRBD2. J was trimmed by 0 bases and V by 0 bases; bases with no gene match: 2. This CDR3 is 15 amino acids long. The V gene's germline CDR1 is MNHEY and CDR2 SVGEGT. CDR3 residues: CASSYSGGSSYEQYF. DNA for the CDR3: TGTGCCAGCAGTTACTCGGGCGGGAGCTCCTACGAGCAGTACTTC.

This clone was picked up one time. V and J are TRBV5-4 and TRBJ1-6; D not certain. The germline V gene encodes CDR1 SGHNT and CDR2 YYREEE (reference sequence). The CDR3 has 16 amino acids. The V gene lost 4 bases and the J gene lost 5 bases, with 16 bases spanning the gap. The CDR3, as DNA: TGTGCCAGCAGCCCGAGGGAGGGCGGGCATAATTCACCCCTCCACTTT. As protein: CASSPREGGHNSPLHF. Full variable domain (rest looked up from reference TRBV5-4 and TRBJ1-6): ETGVTQSPTHLIKTRGQQVTLRCSSQSGHNTVSWYQQALGQGPQFIFQYYREEENGRGNFPPRFSGLQFPNYSSELNVNALELDDSALYLCASSPREGGHNSPLHFGNGTRLTVT.

The genes are TRBV28 and TRBJ2-1; 7 bases map to TRBD2. There are 14 residues in the CDR3. Germline lookup yields CDR1 MDHEN and CDR2 SYDVKM. V trimming: 11 bases; J trimming: 9 bases; junction bases outside the gene matches: 16. The CDR3 DNA follows: TGTGCCTCCCCCCCCGGGAGGATCGGGGGTGAGCAGTTCTTC. It encodes CASPPGRIGGEQFF.

V and J are TRBV5-1 and TRBJ2-5; TRBD2 might be the D (5 bases). Trimming stripped 4 bases from V and 5 bases from J, with 21 bases between. CDR1 is SGHRS, CDR2 YFSETQ, per germline. The CDR3 is 16 residues long. The CDR3: CASSLLSAEVGETQYF. CDR3 in DNA: TGCGCCAGCAGCCTACTTAGCGCCGAGGTGGGGGAGACCCAGTACTTC.

The V call is TRBV6-7, the J call TRBJ2-3; 9 bases are a match to TRBD2. TRBV6-7 is reported as an ORF; its role is uncertain. V lost 5 bases to trimming and J lost 4 bases; unmatched junction nucleotides: 13. The CDR3 loop spans 17 amino acids. The CDR3 coding sequence is TGTGCCAGCAGTAGGGCCCCGGGCGGGAGGGCCCCAGATACGCAGTATTTT. Its translation: CASSRAPGGRAPDTQYF.

This rearrangement joins TRBV19 to TRBJ2-1; D is perhaps TRBD1 or TRBD2 (6 bases each). V was cut by 3 bases and J by 7 bases, with 13 bases left in between. Germline values: CDR1 LNHDA, CDR2 SQIVND (reference sequence). The CDR3 loop spans 14 amino acids. CDR3 residues: CASSMGGSVNEQFF. In DNA form, the CDR3 reads TGTGCCAGTAGTATGGGGGGCAGTGTAAATGAGCAGTTCTTC.